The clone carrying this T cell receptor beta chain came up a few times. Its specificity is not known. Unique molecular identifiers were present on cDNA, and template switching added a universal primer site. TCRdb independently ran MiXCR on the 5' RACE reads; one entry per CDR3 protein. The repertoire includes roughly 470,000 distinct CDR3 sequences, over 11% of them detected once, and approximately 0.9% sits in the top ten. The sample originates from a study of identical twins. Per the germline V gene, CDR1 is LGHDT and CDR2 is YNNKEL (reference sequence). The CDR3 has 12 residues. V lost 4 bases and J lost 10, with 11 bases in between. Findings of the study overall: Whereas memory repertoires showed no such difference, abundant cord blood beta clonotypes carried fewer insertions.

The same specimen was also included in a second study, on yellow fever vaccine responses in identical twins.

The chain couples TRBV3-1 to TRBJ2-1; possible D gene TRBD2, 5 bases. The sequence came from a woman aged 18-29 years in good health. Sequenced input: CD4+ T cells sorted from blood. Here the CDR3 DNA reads TGTGCCAGCAGCCCCCTTGGAGGCGAGCAGTTCTTC. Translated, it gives CASSPLGGEQFF.